This T cell receptor beta chain originates from a study of T cells after posttransplantation cyclophosphamide. Of note for this clone: As yet, its antigen is unknown.

The CDR3 runs to 17 residues. Germline CDR1 reads MNHEY; CDR2 reads SMNVEV (reference sequence). Trimming stripped 0 bases from V and 1 base from J, with 16 bases between. Assay used: immunoSEQ multiplex PCR; TCRdb lists only in-frame clones, some missing. Altogether under 75,000 clones are present, 93% being singletons, with the ten largest covering around 3.1%. General study findings and limits: Donor CD8+ memory clones often dominated recipient blood repertoires at later times. TRB clonality was highly associated with recipient CMV seropositivity and reactivation.

The chain is built from TRBV27 and TRBJ2-7, with D possibly TRBD2 on 7 matching bases. The receptor comes from a woman in her thirties in good health and a related stem cell transplant donor. Sequenced sample: PBMCs. CDR3 amino acids: CASSLSRGGMRSYEQYF. The CDR3 DNA reads as TGTGCCAGCAGTTTATCGAGGGGGGGGATGAGGTCCTACGAGCAGTACTTC.